This T cell receptor beta chain was recovered during a study of T cell repertoires in cytomegalovirus infection. Turning to the study itself: The authors used CMV epitopes that were HLA-C-restricted (recently identified) and HLA-B-restricted (well studied). Public TCR beta signatures marked donors with CMV infection and the matching HLA.

A single record per CDR3 protein comes from TCRdb applying MiXCR to the reads. The sample consists of 830,000 or so distinct CDR3 sequences, roughly 33% of them appearing once. This clonotype was counted between two and nine times. Its antigen is as yet unknown. Whole-study results and caveats: The study identified carriers of CMV plus the relevant HLA from cumulative public TCR beta family frequency. Dominating the ex vivo response were HLA-C-restricted CMV-specific TCR beta clonotypes.

The CDR3 spans 15 residues. Germline CDR1 SEHNR, CDR2 FQNEAQ (reference sequence). V shed 5 bases and J shed 0 bases, with 11 bases lying between them. The rearrangement links TRBV7-9 to TRBJ1-3, with D unclear. The receptor's source is a human donor in good health (CMV status not recorded). Some clones in this sample may be carry-over from other donors' samples. Specimen: cultured CD8+ T cells from PBMCs, collected from culture after CMV antigen stimulation. In DNA form, the CDR3 reads TGTGCCAGCAGCCCCGTGGCGTACTCTGGAAACACCATATATTTT. Translation gives CASSPVAYSGNTIYF.